This T cell receptor beta chain was found in a study of Graves' ophthalmopathy and Graves' hyperthyroidism. This clonotype was counted at least ten times. The antigen remains unidentified. V dropped 5 bases and J dropped 6 bases, with 16 bases sitting between them. This CDR3 is 14 amino acids long. The germline gives CDR1 SEHNR, CDR2 FQNEAQ (reference sequence). Using RNA transcripts, the TCR beta CDR3 regions were amplified. The first round was an RT-PCR with HTBI primers, and the second round was a multiplex PCR. A single record per CDR3 protein comes from TCRdb applying MiXCR to the multiplex PCR reads. This sample has hundreds of thousands of distinct CDR3 sequences, with over 15% found just once. Study-wide points: Ophthalmopathy cases were distinguished from stable hyperthyroidism by a 13-signature model, reaching around 90% sensitivity and approximately 83% specificity. Most thyroid-expanded clonotypes exceeding 0.001 frequency were also found in blood.

By definition, stable hyperthyroidism involved no ophthalmopathy within 18 months of follow-up. It was on clinical symptoms, serum thyroxine, TRAb, thyroid ultrasound and orbital computed tomography that diagnosis relied. Sequenced sample: peripheral blood. This receptor was obtained from a woman under 30 with stable Graves' hyperthyroidism. The V and J genes are TRBV7-9 and TRBJ1-2, with D possibly being TRBD1 (5 bases). In nucleotides, the CDR3 is TGTGCCAGCAGCCCTACCCCAGGGCGCGATGGCTACACCTTC. Encoded protein: CASSPTPGRDGYTF.